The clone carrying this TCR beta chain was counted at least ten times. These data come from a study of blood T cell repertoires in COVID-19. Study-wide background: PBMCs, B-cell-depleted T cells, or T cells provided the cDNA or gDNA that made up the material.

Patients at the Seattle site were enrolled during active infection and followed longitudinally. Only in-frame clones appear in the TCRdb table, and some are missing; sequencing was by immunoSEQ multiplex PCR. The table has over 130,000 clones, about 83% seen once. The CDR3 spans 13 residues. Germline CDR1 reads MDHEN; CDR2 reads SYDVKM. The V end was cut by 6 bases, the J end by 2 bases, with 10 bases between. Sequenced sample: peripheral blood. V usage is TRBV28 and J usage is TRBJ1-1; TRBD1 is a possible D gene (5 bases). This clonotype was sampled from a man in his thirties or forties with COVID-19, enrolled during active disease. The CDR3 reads CASSQTVNTEAFF. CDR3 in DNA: TGTGCCAGCAGCCAGACAGTCAACACTGAAGCTTTCTTT.